The present T cell receptor beta chain was sequenced within a study of cytomegalovirus exposure and HLA in healthy donors. General study points: In a later analysis, compared with equally common non-associated chains, HLA-associated beta chains were more expanded.

Turning to this clone: Its cognate antigen is unknown.

V shed 4 bases and J 9 bases; nucleotides not matched to a gene: 4. The V gene's germline CDR1 is SGHRS and CDR2 YFSETQ. The CDR3 has 12 amino acids. Primers for the PCR totalled 60 Vbeta and 13 Jbeta. TCRdb's copy holds only in-frame clones and misses some; the assay was immunoSEQ multiplex PCR. Of around 150,000 clones listed, 80% to 90% are singletons. The receptor comes from a man aged 18 to 30 in good health and CMV-seropositive. Sequenced sample: PBMCs. The chain carries TRBV5-1 and TRBJ2-1; 7 bases are a match to TRBD1. Here the CDR3 DNA reads TGCGCCAGCAGCGGACCAGGGGGTGAGCAGTTCTTC. Its protein product is CASSGPGGEQFF. The full variable domain, in which reference TRBV5-1 and TRBJ2-1 provide the parts outside the CDR3, is KAGVTQTPRYLIKTRGQQVTLSCSPISGHRSVSWYQQTPGQGLQFLFEYFSETQRNKGNFPGRFSGRQFSNSRSEMNVSTLELGDSALYLCASSGPGGEQFFGPGTRLTVL.